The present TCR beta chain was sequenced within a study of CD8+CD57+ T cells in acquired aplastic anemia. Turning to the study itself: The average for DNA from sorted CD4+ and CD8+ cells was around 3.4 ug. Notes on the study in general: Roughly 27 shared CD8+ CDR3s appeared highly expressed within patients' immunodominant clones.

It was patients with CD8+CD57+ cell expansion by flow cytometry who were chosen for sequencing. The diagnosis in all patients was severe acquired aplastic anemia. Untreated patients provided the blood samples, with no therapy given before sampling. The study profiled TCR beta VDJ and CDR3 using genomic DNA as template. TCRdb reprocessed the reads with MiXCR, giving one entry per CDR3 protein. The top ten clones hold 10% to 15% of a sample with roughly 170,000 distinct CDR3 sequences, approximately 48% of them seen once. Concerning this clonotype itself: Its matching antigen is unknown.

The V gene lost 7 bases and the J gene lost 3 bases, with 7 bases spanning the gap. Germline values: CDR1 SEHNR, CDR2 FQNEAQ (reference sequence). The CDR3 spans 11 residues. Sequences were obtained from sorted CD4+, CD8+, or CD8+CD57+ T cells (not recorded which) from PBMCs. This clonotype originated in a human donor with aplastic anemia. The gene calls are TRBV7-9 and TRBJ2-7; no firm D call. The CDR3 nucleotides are TGTGCCAGCACCGACAACTACGAGCAGTACTTC. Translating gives CASTDNYEQYF. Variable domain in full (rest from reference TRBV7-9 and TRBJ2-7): DTGVSQNPRHKITKRGQNVTFRCDPISEHNRLYWYRQTLGQGPEFLTYFQNEAQLEKSRLLSDRFSAERPKGSFSTLEIQRTEQGDSAMYLCASTDNYEQYFGPGTRLTVT.